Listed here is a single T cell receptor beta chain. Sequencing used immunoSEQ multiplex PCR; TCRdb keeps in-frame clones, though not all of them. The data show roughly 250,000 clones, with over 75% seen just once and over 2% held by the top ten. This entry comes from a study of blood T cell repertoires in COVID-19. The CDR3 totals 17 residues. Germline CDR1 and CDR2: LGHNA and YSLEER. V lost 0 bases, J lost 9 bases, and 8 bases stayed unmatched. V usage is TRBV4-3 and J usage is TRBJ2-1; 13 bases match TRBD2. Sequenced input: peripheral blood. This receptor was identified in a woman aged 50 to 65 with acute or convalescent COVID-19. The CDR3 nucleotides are TGCGCCAGCAGCCAAGATTTGGGGACTAGCGGGATCAGTGAGCAGTTCTTC. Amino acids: CASSQDLGTSGISEQFF.